This record looks at one TCR beta chain sequence and its context. This specimen belongs to a study of blood T cell repertoires in COVID-19. About the study: Spain, Italy and the United States supplied samples that represented acute and convalescent COVID-19. PBMCs, B-cell-depleted T cells, or T cells provided the cDNA or gDNA that made up the material.

Original handling: Quantification of nucleated cells was approximated via reference gene primer amplification. Sequenced by immunoSEQ multiplex PCR; TCRdb stores in-frame clones only, minus some. That table gives V, J and clone size, and the DNA gave D and trimming. The data show 50,000 to 65,000 clones, approximately 86% seen once. The sample was peripheral blood. The source is a man between 60 and 75 years old with acute or convalescent COVID-19.

The CDR3 DNA follows: TGTGCCAGCACGCTGACTAGCGGCACAGATACGCAGTATTTT. It codes for CASTLTSGTDTQYF. The chain joins TRBV6-5 to TRBJ2-3; 8 bases map to TRBD2. V was pared by 7 bases and J by 1 base, with 4 bases of the junction left unmatched. Germline-derived CDR1 and CDR2 are MNHEY and SVGAGI. CDR3 size: 14 residues.